These T cell receptor beta chains were read from a single sample in a study of cytomegalovirus exposure and HLA in healthy donors. TCRdb's copy holds only in-frame clones and misses some; the assay was immunoSEQ multiplex PCR. The table lists 150,000 to 200,000 clones, 77% of them singletons, with approximately 1.5% in the top ten. The sample was PBMCs. Source of these receptors: a young woman in good health and CMV-seropositive. Each CDR3 is given with its conserved first and last residue. The order of the fields is J gene, D gene, clone size, V gene, CDR3 DNA, CDR3 protein. The D gene is left open where the match is weak. For some rows the clone size is stated as once, few or many, or as a class when expanded; others skip it.

TRBJ1-1 | NA | once | TRBV19 | TGTGCCAGTACCCCGGGGTACACTGAAGCTTTCTTT | CASTPGYTEAFF
TRBJ2-7 | TRBD1 | once | TRBV7-8 | TGTGCCAGCAGCTTATCCAGGACAGGGGCTTCCTACGAGCAGTACTTC | CASSLSRTGASYEQYF
TRBJ1-1 | NA | once | TRBV28 | TGTGCCAGCGACGTGGGGCACTCGAACACTGAAGCTTTCTTT | CASDVGHSNTEAFF
TRBJ2-4 | TRBD2 | NA | TRBV28 | TGTGCCAGCAGTTTACCGGGACTAGCGGGAACGGCCAAAAACATTCAGTACTTC | CASSLPGLAGTAKNIQYF
TRBJ2-7 | TRBD1 | NA | TRBV28 | TGTGCCAGCAGTCCCGGATGGCGGGACAGGGGGCTGGGCGAGCAGTACTTC | CASSPGWRDRGLGEQYF
TRBJ1-2 | TRBD1 | NA | TRBV28 | TGTGCCAGCGCCCCCGGAACAGGGGCCCTTAACTATGGCTACACCTTC | CASAPGTGALNYGYTF
TRBJ2-6 | TRBD1 | NA | TRBV15 | TGTGCCACCAGCGTGGGAAGGGACAGGGGGGCCAACGTCCTGACTTTC | CATSVGRDRGANVLTF
TRBJ2-4 | NA | once | TRBV14 | TGTGCCACCCCGGGGGATAGAGTTGACATTCAGTACTTC | CATPGDRVDIQYF
TRBJ2-1 | NA | few | TRBV11-3 | TGTGCCAGCAGCTTTCGGGATAGCGGAATCAATGAGCAGTTCTTC | CASSFRDSGINEQFF
TRBJ2-1 | TRBD2 | NA | TRBV7-2 | TGTGCCAGCAGCTTCGGGACTAGCGGGCTAACTGAGCAGTTCTTC | CASSFGTSGLTEQFF
TRBJ2-1 | TRBD2 | NA | TRBV4-2 | TGTGCCAGCAGCCAAGAAGCGGGAGCCTACTACAATGAGCAGTTCTTC | CASSQEAGAYYNEQFF
TRBJ2-3 | NA | NA | TRBV19 | TGTGCCACCCGGGGGCGGGAGATAGATACGCAGTATTTT | CATRGREIDTQYF
TRBJ1-2 | NA | NA | TRBV5-1 | TGCGCCAGCAGCTTGGACAGAGCCTATGGCTACACCTTC | CASSLDRAYGYTF
TRBJ2-1 | TRBD2 | NA | TRBV14 | TGTGCCAGCAGCGACCTAGCGGGAGGGCGGGACAATGAGCAGTTCTTC | CASSDLAGGRDNEQFF
TRBJ1-3 | TRBD1 | NA | TRBV18 | TGTGCCAGCTCACCACAGATTCAGGGGGCTACTGGAAACACCATATATTTT | CASSPQIQGATGNTIYF
TRBJ1-5 | TRBD1 | NA | TRBV6-1 | TGTGCCACTACTACCACAGGGGCCAATCAGCCCCAGCATTTT | CATTTTGANQPQHF
TRBJ2-7 | NA | few | TRBV9 | TGTGCCAGCAGCCCCCCTATGGGGAGCTACGAGCAGTACTTC | CASSPPMGSYEQYF
TRBJ2-3 | TRBD2 | NA | TRBV18 | TGTGCCAGCTCACCAGGGCCTAGCGGGAATTTAGATACGCAGTATTTT | CASSPGPSGNLDTQYF
TRBJ2-5 | TRBD1 | NA | TRBV29-1 | TGCAGCGCCTGGGGGACAGCTGGGGAGACCCAGTACTTC | CSAWGTAGETQYF
TRBJ2-1 | NA | NA | TRBV6-6 | TGTGCCAGCAGTTACCCTGCAGGTACCTACAATGAGCAGTTCTTC | CASSYPAGTYNEQFF
TRBJ1-5 | NA | few | TRBV5-5 | TGTGCCAGCAGCTCCGGACATCTCAATCAGCCCCAGCATTTT | CASSSGHLNQPQHF
TRBJ2-7 | NA | medium-sized | TRBV7-8 | TGTGCCAGCAGCTTATTACATCCCACCTACGAGCAGTACTTC | CASSLLHPTYEQYF
TRBJ2-1 | TRBD2 | NA | TRBV14 | TGTGCCAGCAGCCAAGAAGGAGTCGGGGGGGGATCCTACAATGAGCAGTTCTTC | CASSQEGVGGGSYNEQFF
TRBJ2-7 | TRBD1 | NA | TRBV4-1 | TGCGCCAGCAGCCGCGGACAGGGGGCCAACCACGAGCAGTACTTC | CASSRGQGANHEQYF
TRBJ2-1 | TRBD2 | NA | TRBV4-1 | TGCGCCAGCAGCCATTTGACTAGCGGCGCCTCCTACAATGAGCAGTTCTTC | CASSHLTSGASYNEQFF
TRBJ2-7 | NA | NA | TRBV2 | TGTGCCAGCAGTGTAGACGGACACTTCGGGTACGAGCAGTACTTC | CASSVDGHFGYEQYF
TRBJ2-7 | NA | few | TRBV27 | TGTGCCAGCAGTTTGGACGGGACTTCCTACGAGCAGTACTTC | CASSLDGTSYEQYF
TRBJ2-3 | TRBD2 | NA | TRBV4-1 | TGCGCCAGCAGAGGGACTAGCGGCACAGATACGCAGTATTTT | CASRGTSGTDTQYF
TRBJ2-1 | TRBD2 | NA | TRBV4-3 | TGCGCCAGCAGCCCATCCCCGGGACTAGCGGGAGTTGAGCAGTTCTTC | CASSPSPGLAGVEQFF
TRBJ2-1 | NA | NA | TRBV9 | TGTGCCAGCAGCCCAGGGGGGTCCTACAATGAGCAGTTCTTC | CASSPGGSYNEQFF
TRBJ1-4 | NA | once | TRBV5-8 | TGTGCCAGCAGCTCGGGTTTTGCAACTAATGAAAAACTGTTTTTT | CASSSGFATNEKLFF
TRBJ2-1 | TRBD2 | NA | TRBV4-2 | TGTGCCAGCAGCCAAGATGGGCTAGCGGGCTACAATGAGCAGTTCTTC | CASSQDGLAGYNEQFF
TRBJ2-7 | NA | NA | TRBV25-1 | TGTGCCAGCAGTGAAGCTAGTCTCTACGAGCAGTACTTC | CASSEASLYEQYF